This T cell receptor beta chain was retrieved from a study of blood T cells in healthy people across ages. From germline, CDR1 is SGHAT and CDR2 FQNNGV. CDR3 length equals 16 residues. J lost 2 bases, V lost 1 base, and 7 bases had no gene match. Together with a sample-barcoded 5' primer, a J-beta primer mix was included in a second PCR lasting about 7 to 12 cycles. TCRdb re-derived calls from the 5' RACE reads in MiXCR, one entry per CDR3 protein. Among more than 1,000,000 distinct CDR3 sequences listed, under 30% were seen once. This clonotype was seen a few times. Ranging in age from about 6 to 100, the donors were healthy Caucasian individuals from Russia. A further study also used this sample, focusing on T cells of mothers and their children.

Sequencing was done on a sample of blood. The V gene is TRBV11-2, the J gene TRBJ2-5; 7 nucleotides line up with TRBD2. This clonotype was sampled from a girl aged 2 to 10 in good health. This CDR3 reads CASSLGKAGLQETQYF. Written as DNA, the CDR3 is TGTGCCAGCAGCTTAGGTAAAGCGGGGTTGCAAGAGACCCAGTACTTC.